The source of this TCR beta chain is a study of T-cell reconstitution after alpha-beta-depleted transplantation in children. Regarding the study as a whole: Newly generated T cells supplied most T-cell counts and diversity one year post-transplant. It was surviving recipient T cells and thymic progenitors that gave some patients high TCRbeta diversity at day 60. Reported findings indicate that, about two months after transplant, alpha-beta T cells came from several hundred expanded clones, which were derived from non-depleted graft cells.

With regard to this clonotype: As yet, its antigen is unknown.

The V end lost 6 bases, the J end lost 1 base, and 7 bases lay between the germline ends. From germline, CDR1 is LNHNV and CDR2 YYDKDF (reference sequence). This CDR3 comprises 13 residues. The TCRbeta library was prepared with unique molecular identifiers. TCRdb re-called the PCR reads through MiXCR, storing one row per CDR3 protein. This table has 600,000 to 700,000 distinct CDR3 sequences, about an eighth appearing once. The rearrangement uses TRBV15 and TRBJ2-1; D gene uncertain. The TCR was taken from a girl aged 2-10 years with congenital amegakaryocytic thrombocytopenia, due to receive a stem cell transplant. This sample comprised PBMCs, obtained before TCRalphabeta/CD19-depleted stem cell transplant. As DNA, the CDR3 is TGTGCCACCAGAATCCCTTCCTACAATGAGCAGTTCTTC. Protein product: CATRIPSYNEQFF.